This T cell receptor (beta chain) was identified in a study of cytomegalovirus exposure and HLA in healthy donors. Whole-study findings and limits: Later analysis reportedly placed an Asian-associated ancestry cluster below the roughly 670-donor mean in N-insertions. Sequencing likely generated an artifact that appeared as a cluster of highly shared sequence variants.

PCR involved 60 Vbeta and 13 Jbeta primers. TCRdb keeps only in-frame clones here, not all; method: immunoSEQ multiplex PCR. The table records some 150,000 clones, approximately 78% of them present only once. Each of the donors was a healthy bone marrow donor. Notes on this clone: Its antigen is undetermined.

The sample comprised PBMCs. This clonotype was sampled from a woman between 40 and 55 years old in good health and CMV-seropositive.

CDR3 amino acids: CASSQDVGGGTEAFF. CDR3 DNA: TGTGCCAGCAGCCAAGATGTCGGGGGGGGGACTGAAGCTTTCTTT. V gene TRBV4-2 combines with J gene TRBJ1-1, with D possibly TRBD1 on 5 matching bases. CDR3 length: 15 amino acids. Germline V lookup: CDR1 LGHNA, CDR2 YNFKEQ. Between the trimmed V and J ends, which lost 0 bases and 5 bases, there was a span of 13 bases.